The clone carrying this TCR beta chain has a handful of counts. As yet, its antigen is unknown. Vbeta (60) and Jbeta (13) primers were used in the PCR. The repertoire was sequenced with immunoSEQ multiplex PCR; TCRdb's copy has only in-frame clones and lacks some. In the table there are approximately 100,000 clones, around 66% of which are singletons. V was clipped by 0 bases and J by 3 bases, with 6 bases between them. This CDR3 region has 13 residues. Germline lookup yields CDR1 SGDLS and CDR2 YYNGEE. The sample comes from a study of cytomegalovirus exposure and HLA in healthy donors. Study summary: A preliminary data release comprised 70 million to 95 million unique TCRs obtained from HLA-typed donors. Study-level findings and limits: As a later analysis showed, a missense DCLRE1C variant was linked to trimming of TCR beta V- and J-genes. A later analysis associated some 16,000 TCR beta sequences with HLA alleles at a 0.05 false discovery rate.

The chain uses TRBV9 and TRBJ2-5; D ambiguous. The sequence was obtained from a young man in good health and CMV-seronegative. The sample comprised PBMCs. CDR3 bases: TGTGCCAGCAGCGTAGCCCAGAAAGAGACCCAGTACTTC. Translation: CASSVAQKETQYF.